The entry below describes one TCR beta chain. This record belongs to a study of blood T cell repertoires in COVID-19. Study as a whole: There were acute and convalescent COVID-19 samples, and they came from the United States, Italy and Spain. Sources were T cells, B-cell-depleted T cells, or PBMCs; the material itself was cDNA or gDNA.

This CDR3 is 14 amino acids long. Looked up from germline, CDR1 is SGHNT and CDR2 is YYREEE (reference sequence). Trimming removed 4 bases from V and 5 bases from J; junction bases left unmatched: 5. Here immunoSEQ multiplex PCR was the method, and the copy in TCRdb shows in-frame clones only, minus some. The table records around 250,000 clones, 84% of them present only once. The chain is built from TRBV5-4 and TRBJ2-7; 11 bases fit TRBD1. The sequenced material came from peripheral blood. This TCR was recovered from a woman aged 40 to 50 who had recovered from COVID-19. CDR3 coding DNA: TGTGCCAGCAGCCGGACAGGGGGCATCGACGAGCAGTACTTC. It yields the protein CASSRTGGIDEQYF.